This T cell receptor (beta chain) was captured by sequencing in a study of T cell clusters in autoimmune cytopenias. General study results and limits: Primary autoimmune cytopenia patients appeared to lack physiological T cell clusters present in healthy donors. The T cell clusters were defined only in silico, without experimental functional validation.

This CDR3 has 14 amino acids. Germline V gene sequence: CDR1 SGHVS, CDR2 FNYEAQ. TRB was amplified by touch-down multiplex PCR, primer pools A and B combined. TCRdb re-called the multiplex PCR reads, yielding one record per CDR3 amino acid sequence without DNA. This table lists some 1,000 distinct CDR3 sequences. Some 34,000 genome equivalents of blood DNA were amplified for TRB. Notes on this clonotype: Antigen unknown.

The material sequenced was peripheral blood. The rearrangement joins TRBV7-6 to TRBJ2-5; TCRdb names TRBD2, which stays unverified in the absence of DNA. This TCR came from a human donor with an autoimmune cytopenia, with autoimmune hepatitis or in good health (not recorded which). This chain's CDR3 is CATTTSGPQETQYF. The full variable domain, completed using reference TRBV7-6 and TRBJ2-5, is GAGVSQSPRYKVTKRGQDVALRCDPISGHVSLYWYRQALGQGPEFLTYFNYEAQQDKSGLPNDRFSAERPEGSISTLTIQRTEQRDSAMYRCATTTSGPQETQYFGPGTRLLVL.